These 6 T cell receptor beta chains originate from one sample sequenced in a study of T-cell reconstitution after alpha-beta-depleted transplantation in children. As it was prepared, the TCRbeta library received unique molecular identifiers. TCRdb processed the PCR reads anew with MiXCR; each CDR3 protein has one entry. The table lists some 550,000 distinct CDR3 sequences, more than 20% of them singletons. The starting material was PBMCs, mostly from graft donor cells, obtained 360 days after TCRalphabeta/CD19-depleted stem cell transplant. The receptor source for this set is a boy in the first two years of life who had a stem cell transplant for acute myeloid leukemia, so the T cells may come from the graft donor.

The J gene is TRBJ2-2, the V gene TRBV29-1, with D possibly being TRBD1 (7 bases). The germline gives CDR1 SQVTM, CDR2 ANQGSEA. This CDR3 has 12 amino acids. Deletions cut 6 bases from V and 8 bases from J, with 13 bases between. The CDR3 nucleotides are TGCAGCGTGAACAGGGGAGGAGGGGAGCTGTTTTTT. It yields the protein CSVNRGGGELFF.

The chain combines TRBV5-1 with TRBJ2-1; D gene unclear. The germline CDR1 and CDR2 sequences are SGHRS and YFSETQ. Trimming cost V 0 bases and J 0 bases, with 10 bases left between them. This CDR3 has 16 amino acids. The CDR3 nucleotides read TGCGCCAGCAGCTTGGTACCGCCTAGCTCCTACAATGAGCAGTTCTTC. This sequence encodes CASSLVPPSSYNEQFF. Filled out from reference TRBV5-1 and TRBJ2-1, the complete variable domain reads KAGVTQTPRYLIKTRGQQVTLSCSPISGHRSVSWYQQTPGQGLQFLFEYFSETQRNKGNFPGRFSGRQFSNSRSEMNVSTLELGDSALYLCASSLVPPSSYNEQFFGPGTRLTVL.

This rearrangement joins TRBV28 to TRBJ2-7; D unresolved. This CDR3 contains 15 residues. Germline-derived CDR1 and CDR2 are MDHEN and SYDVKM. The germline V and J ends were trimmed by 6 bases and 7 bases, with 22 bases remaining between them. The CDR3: CASSPARLPYKEQYV. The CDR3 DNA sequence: TGTGCCAGCAGCCCAGCCCGACTGCCTTACAAGGAGCAGTACGTC.

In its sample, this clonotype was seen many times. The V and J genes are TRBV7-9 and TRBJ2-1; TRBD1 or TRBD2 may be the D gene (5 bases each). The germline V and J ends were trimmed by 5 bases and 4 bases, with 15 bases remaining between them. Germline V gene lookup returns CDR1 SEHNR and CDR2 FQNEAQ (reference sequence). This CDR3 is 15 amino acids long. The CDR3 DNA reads TGTGCCAGCAGCCACGGCTGGGGCGGGTACAATGAGCAGTTCTTC. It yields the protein CASSHGWGGYNEQFF.

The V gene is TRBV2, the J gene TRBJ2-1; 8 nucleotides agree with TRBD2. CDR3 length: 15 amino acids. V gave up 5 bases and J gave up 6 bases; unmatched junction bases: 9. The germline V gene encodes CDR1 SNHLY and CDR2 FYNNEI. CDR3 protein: CASSPIAGGLNEQFF. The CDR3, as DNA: TGTGCCAGCAGTCCTATTGCGGGGGGCCTCAATGAGCAGTTCTTC.

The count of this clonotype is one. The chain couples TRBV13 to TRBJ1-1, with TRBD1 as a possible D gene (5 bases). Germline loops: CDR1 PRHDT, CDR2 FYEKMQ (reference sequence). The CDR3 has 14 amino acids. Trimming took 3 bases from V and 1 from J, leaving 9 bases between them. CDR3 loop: CASSLGVANTEAFF. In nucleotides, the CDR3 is TGTGCCAGCAGCTTGGGGGTGGCGAACACTGAAGCTTTCTTT.